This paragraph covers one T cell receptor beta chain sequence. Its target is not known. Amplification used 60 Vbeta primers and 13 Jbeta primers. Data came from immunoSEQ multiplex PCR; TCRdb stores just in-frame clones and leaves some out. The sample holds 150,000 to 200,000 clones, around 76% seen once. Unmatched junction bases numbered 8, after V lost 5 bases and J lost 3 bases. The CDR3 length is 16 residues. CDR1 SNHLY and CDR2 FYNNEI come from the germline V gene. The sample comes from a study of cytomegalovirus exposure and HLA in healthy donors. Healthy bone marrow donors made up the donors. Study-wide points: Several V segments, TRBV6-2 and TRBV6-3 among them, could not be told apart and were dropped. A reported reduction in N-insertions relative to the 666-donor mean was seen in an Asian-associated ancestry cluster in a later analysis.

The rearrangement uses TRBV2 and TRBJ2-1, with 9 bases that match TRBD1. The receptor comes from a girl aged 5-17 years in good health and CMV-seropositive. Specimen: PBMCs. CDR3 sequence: CASSPGTGTVYNEQFF. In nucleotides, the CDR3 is TGTGCCAGCAGTCCCGGGACAGGGACGGTCTACAATGAGCAGTTCTTC. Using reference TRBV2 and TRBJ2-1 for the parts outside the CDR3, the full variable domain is EPEVTQTPSHQVTQMGQEVILRCVPISNHLYFYWYRQILGQKVEFLVSFYNNEISEKSEIFDDQFSVERPDGSNFTLKIRSTKLEDSAMYFCASSPGTGTVYNEQFFGPGTRLTVL.